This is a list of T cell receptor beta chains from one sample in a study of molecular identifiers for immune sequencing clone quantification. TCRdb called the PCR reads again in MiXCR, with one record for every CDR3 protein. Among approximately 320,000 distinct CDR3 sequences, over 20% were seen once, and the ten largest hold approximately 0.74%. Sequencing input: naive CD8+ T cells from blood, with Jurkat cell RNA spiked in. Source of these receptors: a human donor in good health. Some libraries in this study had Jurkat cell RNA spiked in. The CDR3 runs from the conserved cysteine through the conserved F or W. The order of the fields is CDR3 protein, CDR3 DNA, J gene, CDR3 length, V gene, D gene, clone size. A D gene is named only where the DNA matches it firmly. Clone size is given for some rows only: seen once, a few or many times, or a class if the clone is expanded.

CDR3 protein: CASSVDPQGKNSLGLNTEAFF
CDR3 DNA: TGTGCCAGCAGCGTAGATCCACAGGGTAAAAATTCATTGGGGCTGAACACTGAAGCTTTCTTT
J gene: TRBJ1-1
CDR3 length: 21
V gene: TRBV7-8
D gene: NA
clone size: many

CDR3 protein: CASSQRTPPDTQYF
CDR3 DNA: TGCGCCAGCAGCCAAAGGACCCCACCCGATACGCAGTATTTT
J gene: TRBJ2-3
CDR3 length: 14
V gene: TRBV4-3
D gene: NA
clone size: NA

CDR3 protein: CASSFPFPYEQYF
CDR3 DNA: TGTGCCAGCAGTTTTCCCTTTCCTTACGAGCAGTACTTC
J gene: TRBJ2-7
CDR3 length: 13
V gene: TRBV28
D gene: NA
clone size: many

CDR3 protein: CASSLGRDGSYNSPLHF
CDR3 DNA: TGTGCCAGCAGCTTAGGCCGGGACGGCTCCTATAATTCACCCCTCCACTTT
J gene: TRBJ1-6
CDR3 length: 17
V gene: TRBV13
D gene: NA
clone size: NA

CDR3 protein: CASSLGPGATEAFF
CDR3 DNA: TGTGCCAGCAGTTTAGGTCCGGGGGCCACTGAAGCTTTCTTT
J gene: TRBJ1-1
CDR3 length: 14
V gene: TRBV28
D gene: NA
clone size: many

CDR3 protein: CASSYPSESYEQYF
CDR3 DNA: TGTGCCAGCAGTTACCCTAGCGAGTCCTACGAGCAGTACTTC
J gene: TRBJ2-7
CDR3 length: 14
V gene: TRBV6-2/TRBV6-3
D gene: NA
clone size: few

CDR3 protein: CASSGQRTVPYEQYF
CDR3 DNA: TGTGCCAGCAGTGGTCAAAGGACGGTGCCCTACGAGCAGTACTTC
J gene: TRBJ2-7
CDR3 length: 15
V gene: TRBV2
D gene: NA
clone size: many

CDR3 protein: CASSPRDQETQYF
CDR3 DNA: TGTGCCAGCTCCCCGAGAGACCAGGAGACCCAGTACTTC
J gene: TRBJ2-5
CDR3 length: 13
V gene: TRBV18
D gene: NA
clone size: many

CDR3 protein: CASSLVQGAEAFF
CDR3 DNA: TGTGCCAGCAGTTTAGTCCAGGGGGCTGAAGCTTTCTTT
J gene: TRBJ1-1
CDR3 length: 13
V gene: TRBV27
D gene: TRBD1
clone size: many

CDR3 protein: CASSSSTEYNQPQHF
CDR3 DNA: TGTGCCAGCAGTTCCTCGACAGAATACAATCAGCCCCAGCATTTT
J gene: TRBJ1-5
CDR3 length: 15
V gene: TRBV6-6
D gene: NA
clone size: few

CDR3 protein: CASSSRDRVLETQYF
CDR3 DNA: TGTGCCAGCAGCAGCCGGGACAGGGTCCTGGAGACCCAGTACTTC
J gene: TRBJ2-5
CDR3 length: 15
V gene: TRBV9
D gene: TRBD1
clone size: few

CDR3 protein: CASSSGRYSNQPQHF
CDR3 DNA: TGTGCCAGTAGTTCCGGACGGTATAGCAATCAGCCCCAGCATTTT
J gene: TRBJ1-5
CDR3 length: 15
V gene: TRBV19
D gene: NA
clone size: NA

CDR3 protein: CASEGPPRDRLRYGYTF
CDR3 DNA: TGTGCCAGCGAAGGACCTCCCCGGGACCGTTTAAGATATGGCTACACCTTC
J gene: TRBJ1-2
CDR3 length: 17
V gene: TRBV28
D gene: NA
clone size: many

CDR3 protein: CASSAQGRETQYF
CDR3 DNA: TGTGCCAGCAGTGCGCAGGGGAGAGAGACCCAGTACTTC
J gene: TRBJ2-5
CDR3 length: 13
V gene: TRBV12-3/TRBV12-4
D gene: NA
clone size: few

CDR3 protein: CASSIAGHSEQFF
CDR3 DNA: TGTGCCAGTAGTATAGCGGGACACTCAGAGCAGTTCTTC
J gene: TRBJ2-1
CDR3 length: 13
V gene: TRBV19
D gene: NA
clone size: NA

CDR3 protein: CSVDREGTGELFF
CDR3 DNA: TGCAGCGTGGACAGGGAGGGGACCGGGGAGCTGTTTTTT
J gene: TRBJ2-2
CDR3 length: 13
V gene: TRBV29-1
D gene: NA
clone size: many

CDR3 protein: CASRLGQDFGYTF
CDR3 DNA: TGTGCCAGCAGACTAGGACAGGACTTTGGCTACACCTTC
J gene: TRBJ1-2
CDR3 length: 13
V gene: TRBV2
D gene: TRBD1
clone size: once

CDR3 protein: CASSPGQVHEQYF
CDR3 DNA: TGTGCCAGCAGTCCGGGACAGGTCCACGAGCAGTACTTC
J gene: TRBJ2-7
CDR3 length: 13
V gene: TRBV27
D gene: TRBD1
clone size: once

CDR3 protein: CASSPGHNEQFF
CDR3 DNA: TGTGCCAGCAGCCCGGGTCACAATGAGCAGTTCTTC
J gene: TRBJ2-1
CDR3 length: 12
V gene: TRBV14
D gene: NA
clone size: many

CDR3 protein: CASSLALGHTYEQYF
CDR3 DNA: TGTGCCAGCAGCTTAGCCCTGGGACACACCTACGAGCAGTACTTC
J gene: TRBJ2-7
CDR3 length: 15
V gene: TRBV11-2
D gene: NA
clone size: NA

CDR3 protein: CASSEQGGYTDTQYF
CDR3 DNA: TGTGCCAGCAGTGAACAGGGGGGATATACAGATACGCAGTATTTT
J gene: TRBJ2-3
CDR3 length: 15
V gene: TRBV6-5
D gene: TRBD1
clone size: many

CDR3 protein: CACVSGFVYNEQFF
CDR3 DNA: TGTGCCTGCGTATCGGGGTTTGTCTACAATGAGCAGTTCTTC
J gene: TRBJ2-1
CDR3 length: 14
V gene: TRBV6-2/TRBV6-3
D gene: NA
clone size: NA

CDR3 protein: CASSLVSSSYNEQFF
CDR3 DNA: TGTGCCAGCAGCTTAGTCAGTTCTTCCTACAATGAGCAGTTCTTC
J gene: TRBJ2-1
CDR3 length: 15
V gene: TRBV7-9
D gene: NA
clone size: NA

CDR3 protein: CASSQALLRTQEEAFF
CDR3 DNA: TGTGCCAGCAGCCAAGCTCTCCTTAGGACTCAGGAGGAAGCTTTCTTT
J gene: TRBJ1-1
CDR3 length: 16
V gene: TRBV14
D gene: NA
clone size: many

CDR3 protein: CAPHPDQETQYF
CDR3 DNA: TGTGCCCCTCACCCCGACCAAGAGACCCAGTACTTC
J gene: TRBJ2-5
CDR3 length: 12
V gene: TRBV25-1
D gene: NA
clone size: few

CDR3 protein: CASSTGTGAYTEAFF
CDR3 DNA: TGTGCCAGCAGCACGGGGACAGGGGCCTACACTGAAGCTTTCTTT
J gene: TRBJ1-1
CDR3 length: 15
V gene: TRBV5-4
D gene: TRBD1
clone size: many

CDR3 protein: CASSLVRVDEGTDTQYF
CDR3 DNA: TGTGCCAGCAGCTTAGTTCGGGTAGATGAGGGCACAGATACGCAGTATTTT
J gene: TRBJ2-3
CDR3 length: 17
V gene: TRBV7-9
D gene: NA
clone size: NA

CDR3 protein: CAWSPGQGFRPQHF
CDR3 DNA: TGTGCCTGGAGTCCGGGACAGGGGTTTCGGCCCCAGCATTTT
J gene: TRBJ1-5
CDR3 length: 14
V gene: TRBV30
D gene: TRBD1
clone size: many

CDR3 protein: CASSWGQKSSYNSPLHF
CDR3 DNA: TGTGCCAGCAGCTGGGGCCAAAAGAGCTCCTATAATTCACCCCTCCACTTT
J gene: TRBJ1-6
CDR3 length: 17
V gene: TRBV7-8
D gene: NA
clone size: many

CDR3 protein: CASSLDGKLYEQYF
CDR3 DNA: TGTGCCAGCAGCCTGGATGGCAAACTGTACGAGCAGTACTTC
J gene: TRBJ2-7
CDR3 length: 14
V gene: TRBV5-4
D gene: NA
clone size: many

CDR3 protein: CASSQGSQGVYIQYF
CDR3 DNA: TGCGCCAGCAGCCAAGGTTCACAGGGGGTTTACATTCAGTACTTC
J gene: TRBJ2-4
CDR3 length: 15
V gene: TRBV4-3
D gene: TRBD1
clone size: few

CDR3 protein: CASRRTGDLSFGTEAFF
CDR3 DNA: TGTGCCAGCAGGCGGACAGGGGATCTCTCGTTTGGCACTGAAGCTTTCTTT
J gene: TRBJ1-1
CDR3 length: 17
V gene: TRBV12-3/TRBV12-4
D gene: TRBD1
clone size: NA

CDR3 protein: CASSFGPAGNTIYF
CDR3 DNA: TGTGCCAGCAGTTTTGGCCCAGCTGGAAACACCATATATTTT
J gene: TRBJ1-3
CDR3 length: 14
V gene: TRBV12-3/TRBV12-4
D gene: NA
clone size: many

CDR3 protein: CASSQKVETQYF
CDR3 DNA: TGTGCCAGCAGCCAAAAGGTGGAGACCCAGTACTTC
J gene: TRBJ2-5
CDR3 length: 12
V gene: TRBV3-1
D gene: NA
clone size: NA

CDR3 protein: CAWSTGTGAYEQYF
CDR3 DNA: TGTGCCTGGAGTACCGGGACAGGGGCCTACGAGCAGTACTTC
J gene: TRBJ2-7
CDR3 length: 14
V gene: TRBV30
D gene: TRBD1
clone size: NA

CDR3 protein: CASGTSNTGELFF
CDR3 DNA: TGTGCCAGCGGCACCTCGAACACCGGGGAGCTGTTTTTT
J gene: TRBJ2-2
CDR3 length: 13
V gene: TRBV12-3/TRBV12-4
D gene: NA
clone size: many

CDR3 protein: CASSSSVWGTSGSRADTQYF
CDR3 DNA: TGTGCCAGCAGCTCGTCGGTGTGGGGGACTAGCGGGAGCAGGGCAGATACGCAGTATTTT
J gene: TRBJ2-3
CDR3 length: 20
V gene: TRBV7-9
D gene: TRBD2
clone size: few

CDR3 protein: CASSLSSITEAFF
CDR3 DNA: TGTGCCAGCAGCTTAAGCAGTATCACTGAAGCTTTCTTT
J gene: TRBJ1-1
CDR3 length: 13
V gene: TRBV7-2
D gene: NA
clone size: many